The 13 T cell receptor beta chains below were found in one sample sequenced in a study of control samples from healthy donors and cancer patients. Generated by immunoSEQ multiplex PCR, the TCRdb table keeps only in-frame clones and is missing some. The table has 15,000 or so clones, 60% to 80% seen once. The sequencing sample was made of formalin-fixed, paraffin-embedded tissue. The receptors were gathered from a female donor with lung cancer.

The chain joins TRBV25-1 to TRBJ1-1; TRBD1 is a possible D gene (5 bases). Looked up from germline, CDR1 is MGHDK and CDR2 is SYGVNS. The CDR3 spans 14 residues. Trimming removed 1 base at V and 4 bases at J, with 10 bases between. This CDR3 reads CASSESGPGTEAFF. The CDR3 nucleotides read TGTGCCAGCAGTGAATCGGGGCCGGGCACTGAAGCTTTCTTT.

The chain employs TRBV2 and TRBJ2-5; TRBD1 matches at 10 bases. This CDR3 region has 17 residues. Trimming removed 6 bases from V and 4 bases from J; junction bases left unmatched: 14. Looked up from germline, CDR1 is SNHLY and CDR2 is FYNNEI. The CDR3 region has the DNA TGTGCCAGCAGGGAGGGTCAGACAGGGGGCTGGGGAGAGACCCAGTACTTC. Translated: CASREGQTGGWGETQYF.

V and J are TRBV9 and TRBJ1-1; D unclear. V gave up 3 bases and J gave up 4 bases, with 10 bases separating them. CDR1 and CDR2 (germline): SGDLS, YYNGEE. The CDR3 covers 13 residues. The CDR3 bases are TGTGCCAGCAGCGAGGCCCCGGGCACTGAAGCTTTCTTT. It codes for CASSEAPGTEAFF.

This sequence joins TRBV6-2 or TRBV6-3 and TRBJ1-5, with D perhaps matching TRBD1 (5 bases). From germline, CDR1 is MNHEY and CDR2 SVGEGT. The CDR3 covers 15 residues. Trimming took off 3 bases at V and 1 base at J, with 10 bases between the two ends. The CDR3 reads CASSYRGHSNQPQHF. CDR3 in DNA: TGTGCCAGCAGTTATCGAGGACACAGCAATCAGCCCCAGCATTTT.

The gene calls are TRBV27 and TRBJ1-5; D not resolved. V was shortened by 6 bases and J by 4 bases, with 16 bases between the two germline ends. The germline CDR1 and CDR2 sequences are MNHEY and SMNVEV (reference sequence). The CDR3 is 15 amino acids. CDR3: CASSHERAGNQPQHF. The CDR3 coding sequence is TGTGCCAGCAGCCACGAGAGGGCCGGTAATCAGCCCCAGCATTTT.

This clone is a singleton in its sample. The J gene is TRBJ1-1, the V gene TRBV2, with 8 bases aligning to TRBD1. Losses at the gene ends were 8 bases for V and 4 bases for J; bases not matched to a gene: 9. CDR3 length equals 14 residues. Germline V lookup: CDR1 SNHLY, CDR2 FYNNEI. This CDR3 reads CASAVDRGATEAFF. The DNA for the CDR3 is TGTGCCAGCGCAGTAGACAGGGGTGCCACTGAAGCTTTCTTT.

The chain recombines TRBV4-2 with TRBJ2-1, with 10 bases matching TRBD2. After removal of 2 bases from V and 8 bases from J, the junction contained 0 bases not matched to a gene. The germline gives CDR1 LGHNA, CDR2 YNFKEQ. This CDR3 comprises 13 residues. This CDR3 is CASSQLAGDEQFF. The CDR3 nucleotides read TGTGCCAGCAGCCAACTAGCGGGAGATGAGCAGTTCTTC.

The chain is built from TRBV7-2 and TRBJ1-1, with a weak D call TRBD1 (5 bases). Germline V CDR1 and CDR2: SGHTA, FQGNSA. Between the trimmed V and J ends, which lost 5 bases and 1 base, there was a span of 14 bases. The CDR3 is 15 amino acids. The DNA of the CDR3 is TGTGCCAGCAGCCCTCCGGGGCAGGGGAACACTGAAGCTTTCTTT. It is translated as CASSPPGQGNTEAFF.

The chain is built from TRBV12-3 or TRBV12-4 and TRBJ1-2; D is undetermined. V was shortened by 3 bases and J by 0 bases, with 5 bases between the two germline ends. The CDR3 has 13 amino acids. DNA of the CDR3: TGTGCCAGCAGTTTTGGGCCTAACTATGGCTACACCTTC. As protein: CASSFGPNYGYTF.

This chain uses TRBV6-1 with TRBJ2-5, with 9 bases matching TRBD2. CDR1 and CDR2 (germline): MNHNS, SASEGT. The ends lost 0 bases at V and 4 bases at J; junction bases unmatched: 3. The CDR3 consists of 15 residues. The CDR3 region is CASSEASGGLETQYF. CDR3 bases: TGTGCCAGCAGTGAAGCTAGCGGGGGACTAGAGACCCAGTACTTC.

The CDR3, as DNA: TGCGCCAGCAGCCTAGCGGACAGGGCGGATACGCAGTATTTT. This gives the protein CASSLADRADTQYF. The genes are TRBV5-1 and TRBJ2-3; tentatively, D is TRBD1 (8 bases). Germline loops: CDR1 SGHRS, CDR2 YFSETQ. V lost 4 bases and J 6 bases, leaving 15 bases between the germline ends. The CDR3 covers 14 residues.

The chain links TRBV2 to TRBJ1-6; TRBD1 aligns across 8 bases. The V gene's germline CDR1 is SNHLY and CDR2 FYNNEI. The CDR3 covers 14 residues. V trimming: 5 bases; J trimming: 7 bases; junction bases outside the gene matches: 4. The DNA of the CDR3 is TGTGCCAGCAGTTGGACAGGGCGGAATTCACCCCTCCACTTT. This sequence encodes CASSWTGRNSPLHF.

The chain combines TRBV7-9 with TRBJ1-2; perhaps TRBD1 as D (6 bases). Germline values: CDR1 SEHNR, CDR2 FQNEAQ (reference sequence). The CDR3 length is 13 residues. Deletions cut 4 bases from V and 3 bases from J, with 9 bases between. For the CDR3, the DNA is TGTGCCAGCAGCTCAACAGGGTACTATGGCTACACCTTC. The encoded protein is CASSSTGYYGYTF.